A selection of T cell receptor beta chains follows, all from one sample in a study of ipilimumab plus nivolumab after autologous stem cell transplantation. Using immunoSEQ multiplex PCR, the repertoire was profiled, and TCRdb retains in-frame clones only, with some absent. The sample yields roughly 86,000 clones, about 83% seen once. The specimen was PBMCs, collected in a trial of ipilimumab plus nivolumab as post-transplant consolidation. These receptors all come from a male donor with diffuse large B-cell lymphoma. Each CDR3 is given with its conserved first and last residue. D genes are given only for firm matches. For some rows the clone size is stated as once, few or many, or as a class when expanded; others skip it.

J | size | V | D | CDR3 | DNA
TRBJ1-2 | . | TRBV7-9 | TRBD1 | CASSLRDSVDGYTF | TGTGCCAGCAGCTTACGGGACAGTGTAGACGGCTACACCTTC
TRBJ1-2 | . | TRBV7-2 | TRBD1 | CASSFGQGANYGYTF | TGTGCCAGCAGCTTTGGACAGGGGGCGAACTATGGCTACACCTTC
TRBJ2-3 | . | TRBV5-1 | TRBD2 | CASSTGTSGPDTQYF | TGCGCCAGCAGCACCGGGACTAGCGGACCAGATACGCAGTATTTT
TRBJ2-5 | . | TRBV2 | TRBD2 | CASSGLAGETQYF | TGTGCCAGCTCGGGACTAGCGGGAGAGACCCAGTACTTC
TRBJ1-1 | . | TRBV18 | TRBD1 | CASSPQPGQDTEAFF | TGTGCCAGCTCACCGCAGCCGGGACAGGACACTGAAGCTTTCTTT
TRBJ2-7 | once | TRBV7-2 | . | CASSRTFGYEQYF | TGTGCCAGCAGTCGGACCTTCGGATACGAGCAGTACTTC
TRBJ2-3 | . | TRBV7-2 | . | CASSYTREDTQYF | TGTGCCAGCAGCTATACCCGGGAGGATACGCAGTATTTT
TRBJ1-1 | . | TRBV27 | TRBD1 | CASSDWDRVEAFF | TGTGCCAGCAGTGACTGGGACAGAGTAGAAGCTTTCTTT
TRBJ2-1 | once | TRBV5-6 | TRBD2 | CASRVGTSEEQFF | TGTGCCAGCAGGGTGGGGACTAGCGAAGAGCAGTTCTTC
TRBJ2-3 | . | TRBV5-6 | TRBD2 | CASSYFGGDADTQYF | TGTGCCAGCAGCTACTTTGGGGGGGACGCAGATACGCAGTATTTT
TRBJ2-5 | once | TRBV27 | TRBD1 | CASSLYQTGGQKETQYF | TGTGCCAGCAGTTTATATCAGACAGGGGGTCAGAAAGAGACCCAGTACTTC
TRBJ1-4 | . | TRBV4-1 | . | CASSRTATTNEKLFF | TGCGCCAGCAGCCGGACGGCTACAACTAATGAAAAACTGTTTTTT
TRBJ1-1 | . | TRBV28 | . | CASSLGENTEAFF | TGTGCCAGCAGTTTGGGAGAGAACACTGAAGCTTTCTTT
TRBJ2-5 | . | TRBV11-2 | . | CASSKSSKETQYF | TGTGCCAGCAGCAAGAGCAGTAAAGAGACCCAGTACTTC
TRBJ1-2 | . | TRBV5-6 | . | CASSLVGFDGGYTF | TGTGCCAGCAGCCTAGTGGGTTTCGACGGGGGCTACACCTTC
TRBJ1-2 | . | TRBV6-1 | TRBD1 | CASSTGTAGYYGYTF | TGTGCCAGCAGTACCGGGACAGCTGGCTACTATGGCTACACCTTT
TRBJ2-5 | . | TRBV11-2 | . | CASSLGLAETQYF | TGTGCCAGCAGCTTAGGACTGGCGGAGACCCAGTACTTC
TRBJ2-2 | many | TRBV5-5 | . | CASSYAGPNTGELFF | TGTGCCAGCAGCTACGCGGGACCGAACACCGGGGAGCTGTTTTTT
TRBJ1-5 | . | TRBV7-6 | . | CASSSAGDNQPQHF | TGTGCCAGCAGCTCCGCAGGGGACAATCAGCCCCAGCATTTT
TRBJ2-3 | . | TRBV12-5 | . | CASGLQGSPTDTQYF | TGTGCTAGTGGTTTACAGGGATCCCCCACAGATACGCAGTATTTT
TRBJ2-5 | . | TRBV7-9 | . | CASSFNRWELETQYF | TGTGCCAGCAGCTTTAACAGGTGGGAATTGGAGACCCAGTACTTC
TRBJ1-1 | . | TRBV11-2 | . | CASSRPNTEAFF | TGTGCCAGCAGCCGCCCAAACACTGAAGCTTTCTTT
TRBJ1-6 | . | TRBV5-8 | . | CASSQFAGIDNSPLHF | TGTGCCAGCAGCCAGTTTGCGGGAATCGATAATTCACCCCTCCACTTT
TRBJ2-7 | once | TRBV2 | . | CASSDRTPPYEQYF | TGTGCCAGCAGTGACAGGACGCCCCCCTACGAGCAGTACTTC
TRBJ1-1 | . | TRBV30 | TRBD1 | CAWWPGGSTEAFF | TGTGCCTGGTGGCCAGGGGGTTCCACTGAAGCTTTCTTT
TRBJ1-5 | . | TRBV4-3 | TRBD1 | CASSQDAGGDQPQHF | TGCGCCAGCAGCCAAGACGCAGGGGGGGATCAGCCCCAGCATTTT
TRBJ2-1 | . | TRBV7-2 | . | CASSLEQAYNEQFF | TGTGCCAGCAGCTTAGAACAAGCCTACAATGAGCAGTTCTTC
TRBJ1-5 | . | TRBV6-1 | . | CASSEALVQPQHF | TGTGCCAGCAGTGAAGCGCTAGTACAACCCCAGCATTTT
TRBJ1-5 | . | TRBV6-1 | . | CASSEEWSRYSNQPQHF | TGTGCCAGCAGTGAAGAATGGTCCAGATATAGCAATCAGCCCCAGCATTTT
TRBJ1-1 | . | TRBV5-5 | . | CASSLDWGGTEAFF | TGTGCCAGCAGCTTGGACTGGGGAGGAACTGAAGCTTTCTTT
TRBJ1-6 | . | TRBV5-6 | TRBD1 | CASRQTGGFKSPLHF | TGTGCCAGCAGGCAGACAGGGGGCTTCAAGTCACCCCTCCACTTT
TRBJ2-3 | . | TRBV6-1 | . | CASTEWGASTDTQYF | TGTGCCAGCACTGAATGGGGGGCTAGCACAGATACGCAGTATTTT
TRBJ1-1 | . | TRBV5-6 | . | CASSFLSGAPTEAFF | TGTGCCAGCAGCTTTTTATCAGGGGCGCCCACTGAAGCTTTCTTT
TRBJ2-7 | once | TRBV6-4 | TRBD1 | CARLDRGPGYEQYF | TGTGCCAGACTCGACAGGGGTCCGGGCTACGAGCAGTACTTC
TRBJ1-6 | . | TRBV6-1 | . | CASSARTDNSPLHF | TGTGCCAGCAGTGCGCGGACGGATAATTCACCCCTCCACTTT
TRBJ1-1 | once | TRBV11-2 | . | CASSLTGTLNTEAFF | TGTGCCAGCAGCTTGACCGGGACCCTGAACACTGAAGCTTTCTTT
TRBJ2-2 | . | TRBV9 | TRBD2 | CASSVDPSGGARTGELFF | TGTGCCAGCAGCGTAGACCCTAGCGGGGGGGCCCGGACCGGGGAGCTGTTTTTT
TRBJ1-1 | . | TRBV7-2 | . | CASRGAGFGTEAFF | TGTGCCAGCCGGGGTGCAGGGTTTGGGACTGAAGCTTTCTTT
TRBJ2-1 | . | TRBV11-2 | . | CASSPIKGQLYNEQFF | TGTGCCAGCAGCCCTATTAAAGGACAGCTCTACAATGAGCAGTTCTTC
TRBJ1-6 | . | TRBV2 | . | CASSAVQKLLGSSYNSPLHF | TGTGCCAGCAGTGCCGTACAAAAGTTACTGGGAAGCTCCTATAATTCACCCCTCCACTTT
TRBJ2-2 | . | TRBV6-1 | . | CASSSLGANTGELFF | TGTGCCAGCAGTAGCCTCGGGGCAAATACCGGGGAGCTGTTTTTT
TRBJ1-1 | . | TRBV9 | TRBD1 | CASSGDRGLTEAFF | TGTGCCAGCAGCGGGGACAGGGGGCTCACTGAAGCTTTCTTT
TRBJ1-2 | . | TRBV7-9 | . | CASSFQGGHGYTF | TGTGCCAGCAGCTTCCAGGGAGGACATGGCTACACCTTC
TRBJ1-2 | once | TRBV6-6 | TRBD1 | CASSYSDRSWGYTF | TGTGCCAGCAGTTACTCGGACAGGTCATGGGGCTACACCTTC
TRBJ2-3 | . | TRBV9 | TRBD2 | CASSAGLAGGTDTQYF | TGTGCCAGCAGCGCTGGACTAGCGGGGGGCACAGATACGCAGTATTTT
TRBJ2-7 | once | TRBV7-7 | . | CASSLDMVREQYF | TGTGCTAGCAGCTTAGACATGGTCAGGGAGCAGTACTTC
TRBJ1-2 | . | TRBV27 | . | CASSGLPFRDNNYGYTF | TGTGCCAGCAGTGGGCTACCATTTCGGGACAATAACTATGGCTACACCTTC
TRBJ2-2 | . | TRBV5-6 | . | CASSLSFTGELFF | TGTGCCAGCAGCTTGAGCTTCACCGGGGAGCTGTTTTTT
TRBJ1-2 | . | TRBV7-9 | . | CASSLDSNYGYTF | TGTGCCAGCAGCTTAGACAGTAACTATGGCTACACCTTC
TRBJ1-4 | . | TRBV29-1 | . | CSGQRATNEKLFF | TGCAGCGGACAACGGGCAACTAATGAAAAACTGTTTTTT
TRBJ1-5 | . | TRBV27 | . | CASSLLGAGSNQPQHF | TGTGCCAGCAGTTTACTGGGGGCGGGGAGCAATCAGCCCCAGCATTTT
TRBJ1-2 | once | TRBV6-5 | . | CASSYSNWGDNYGYTF | TGTGCCAGCAGTTACTCGAATTGGGGAGACAACTATGGCTACACCTTC
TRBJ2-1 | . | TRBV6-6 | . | CASSSPGFAREQFF | TGTGCCAGCAGTTCCCCGGGATTCGCCCGTGAGCAGTTCTTC
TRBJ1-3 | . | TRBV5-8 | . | CASSQGLFSGNTIYF | TGTGCCAGCAGCCAGGGGCTATTCTCTGGAAACACCATATATTTT
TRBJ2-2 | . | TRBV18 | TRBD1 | CASSPSGTGNTGELFF | TGTGCCAGCTCACCTTCGGGGACAGGGAACACCGGGGAGCTGTTTTTT